Below, 2 T cell receptor beta chains from the same sample are listed, as sequenced in a study of T cell clonality in common variable immunodeficiency (dated by TCRdb to about 2015). General findings and caveats noted by the study authors: Fewer deletions and N-nucleotide insertions were reportedly observed in CVID TCRbeta sequences, and highly modified clones with 13 or more V deletions were reportedly absent from CVID TCRbeta sequences.

Antigen specificity for these receptors is unknown. Library preparation was by the immunoSEQ multiplex PCR assay. Entries here come from immuneACCESS through TCRdb and include only in-frame sequences with V and J called. Some clones fail to appear in such tables; in the studies checked, an unresolved V gene covers under half of the shortfall, and the cause of the remainder is unknown. The data for this sample show under 40,000 clones, each detected more than once. Together, the top ten hold 5.4% of the sample. Source material: peripheral blood mononuclear cells. The receptors were gathered from a human donor with common variable immunodeficiency.

About this clone itself: The read falls 3 residues short of the CDR3 end, and the missing part is taken from the germline J gene. V and J are TRBV19 and TRBJ1-6, with no clear D. The ends were cut back, 7 bases at V and 0 bases at J, with 7 bases in the middle. The V gene's germline CDR1 is LNHDA and CDR2 SQIVND (reference sequence). This CDR3 is built from 14 residues. CDR3 protein: CASTASSYNSPLHF. The CDR3 DNA, read in part, is TGTGCCAGTACTGCGAGCTCCTATAATTCACCC. The complete variable domain, with remaining parts taken from reference TRBV19 and TRBJ1-6, reads DGGITQSPKYLFRKEGQNVTLSCEQNLNHDAMYWYRQDPGQGLRLIYYSQIVNDFQKGDIAEGYSVSREKKESFPLTVTSAQKNPTAFYLCASTASSYNSPLHFGNGTRLTVT.

About this clone itself: The CDR3 end is not reached by the read, which stops 3 residues before it; the germline J gene fills it in. The chain employs TRBV19 and TRBJ1-3, with a tentative D call TRBD1 (5 bases). The CDR3 consists of 14 residues. Germline values: CDR1 LNHDA, CDR2 SQIVND (reference sequence). Trimming pared 3 bases from V and 4 bases from J, leaving 10 bases between. The CDR3 is CASSIQGAGNTIYF. The CDR3 DNA, read in part, is TGTGCCAGTAGTATCCAGGGTGCCGGAAACACC.